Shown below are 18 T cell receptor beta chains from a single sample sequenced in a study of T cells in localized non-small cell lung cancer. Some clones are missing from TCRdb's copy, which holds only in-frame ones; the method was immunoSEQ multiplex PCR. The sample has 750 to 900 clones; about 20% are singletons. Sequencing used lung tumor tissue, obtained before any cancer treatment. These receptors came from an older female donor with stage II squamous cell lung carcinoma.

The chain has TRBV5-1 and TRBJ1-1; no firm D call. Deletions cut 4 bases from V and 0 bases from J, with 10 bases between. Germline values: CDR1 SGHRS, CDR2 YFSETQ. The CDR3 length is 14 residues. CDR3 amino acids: CASSLTYMNTEAFF. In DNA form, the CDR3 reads TGCGCCAGCAGCCTGACCTACATGAACACTGAAGCTTTCTTT. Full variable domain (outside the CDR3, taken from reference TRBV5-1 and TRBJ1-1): KAGVTQTPRYLIKTRGQQVTLSCSPISGHRSVSWYQQTPGQGLQFLFEYFSETQRNKGNFPGRFSGRQFSNSRSEMNVSTLELGDSALYLCASSLTYMNTEAFFGQGTRLTVV.

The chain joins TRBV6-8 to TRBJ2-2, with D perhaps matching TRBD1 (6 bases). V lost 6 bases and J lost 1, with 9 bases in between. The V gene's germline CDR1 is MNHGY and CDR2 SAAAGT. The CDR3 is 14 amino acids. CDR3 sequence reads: CASRTRGNTGELFF. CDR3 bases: TGTGCCAGCAGAACCAGGGGGAACACCGGGGAGCTGTTTTTT.

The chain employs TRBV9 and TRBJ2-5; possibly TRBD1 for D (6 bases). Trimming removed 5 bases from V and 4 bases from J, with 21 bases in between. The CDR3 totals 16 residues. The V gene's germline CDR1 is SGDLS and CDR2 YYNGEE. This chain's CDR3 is CASSELRDTSIETQYF. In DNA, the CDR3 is TGTGCCAGCAGTGAGCTCAGGGACACCTCCATAGAGACCCAGTACTTC.

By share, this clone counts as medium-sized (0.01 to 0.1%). The CDR3 region has the DNA TGTGCCAGCAGCCAAAATCAACCCCTTTATAGCAATCAGCCCCAGCATTTT. Its translation is CASSQNQPLYSNQPQHF. The chain has TRBV6-8 and TRBJ1-5; the D is unclear. Germline V gives CDR1 MNHGY, CDR2 SAAAGT. Trimming removed 6 bases at V and 0 bases at J, with 18 bases between. CDR3 length: 17 amino acids.

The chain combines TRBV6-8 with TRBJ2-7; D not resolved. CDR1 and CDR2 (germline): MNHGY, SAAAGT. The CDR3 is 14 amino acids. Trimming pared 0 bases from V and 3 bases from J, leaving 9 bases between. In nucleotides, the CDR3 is TGTGCCAGCAGTTACTCGATGCGGAACTACGAGCAGTACTTC. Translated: CASSYSMRNYEQYF.

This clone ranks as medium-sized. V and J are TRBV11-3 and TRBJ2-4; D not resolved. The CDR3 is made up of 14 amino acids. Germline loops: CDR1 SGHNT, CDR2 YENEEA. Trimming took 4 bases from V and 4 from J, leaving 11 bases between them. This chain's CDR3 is CASSSGPLKNIQYF. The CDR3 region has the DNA TGTGCCAGCAGCTCAGGACCATTGAAAAACATTCAGTACTTC.

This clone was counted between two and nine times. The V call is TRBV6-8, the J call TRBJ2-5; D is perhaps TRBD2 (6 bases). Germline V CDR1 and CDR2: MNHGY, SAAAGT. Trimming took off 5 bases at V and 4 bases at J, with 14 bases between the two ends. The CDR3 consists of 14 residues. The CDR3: CASSTGSGGETQYF. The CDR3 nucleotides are TGTGCCAGCAGTACCGGGAGTGGAGGAGAGACCCAGTACTTC.

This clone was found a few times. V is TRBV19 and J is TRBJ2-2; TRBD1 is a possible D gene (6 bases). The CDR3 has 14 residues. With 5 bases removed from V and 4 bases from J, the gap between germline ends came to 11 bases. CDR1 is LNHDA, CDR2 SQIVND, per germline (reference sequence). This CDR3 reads CASSVQGRTGELFF. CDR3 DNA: TGTGCCAGTAGTGTCCAGGGGCGCACCGGGGAGCTGTTTTTT.

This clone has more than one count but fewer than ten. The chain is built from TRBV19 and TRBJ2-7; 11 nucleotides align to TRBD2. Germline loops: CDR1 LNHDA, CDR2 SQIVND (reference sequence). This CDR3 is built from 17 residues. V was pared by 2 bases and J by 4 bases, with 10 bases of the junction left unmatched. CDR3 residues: CASSIRPSGGSGYEQYV. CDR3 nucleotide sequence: TGTGCCAGTAGTATACGGCCTAGCGGGGGGAGCGGGTACGAGCAGTACGTC.

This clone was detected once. CDR3 nucleotides: TGTGCCAGCAGCCTCCCAGGGGGCGCTCCCACTGAAGCTTTCTTT. As protein: CASSLPGGAPTEAFF. The genes are TRBV28 and TRBJ1-1; TRBD1 aligns across 8 bases. Germline loops: CDR1 MDHEN, CDR2 SYDVKM. V lost 6 bases and J lost 4; bases outside the gene matches: 10. CDR3 length equals 15 residues.

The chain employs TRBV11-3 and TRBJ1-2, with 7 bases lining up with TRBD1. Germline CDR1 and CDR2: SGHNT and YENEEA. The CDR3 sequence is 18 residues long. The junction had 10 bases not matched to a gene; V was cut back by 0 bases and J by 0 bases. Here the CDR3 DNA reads TGTGCCAGCAGCTTAGAACCTCCCCGACAGGGAGCTAACTATGGCTACACCTTC. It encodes CASSLEPPRQGANYGYTF. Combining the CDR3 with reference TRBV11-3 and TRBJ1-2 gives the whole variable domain EAGVVQSPRYKIIEKKQPVAFWCNPISGHNTLYWYLQNLGQGPELLIRYENEEAVDDSQLPKDRFSAERLKGVDSTLKIQPAELGDSAVYLCASSLEPPRQGANYGYTFGSGTRLTVV.

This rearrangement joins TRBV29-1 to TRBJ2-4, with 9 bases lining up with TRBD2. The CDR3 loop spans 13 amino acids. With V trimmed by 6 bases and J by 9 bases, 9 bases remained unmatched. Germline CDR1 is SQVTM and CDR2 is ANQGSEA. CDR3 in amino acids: CSVSSGEGSIQYF. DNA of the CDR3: TGCAGCGTCTCTAGCGGGGAAGGGAGCATTCAGTACTTC.

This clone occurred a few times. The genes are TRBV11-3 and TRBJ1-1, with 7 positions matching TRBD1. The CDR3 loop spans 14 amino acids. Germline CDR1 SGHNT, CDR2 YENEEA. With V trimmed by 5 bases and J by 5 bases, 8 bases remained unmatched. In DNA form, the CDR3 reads TGTGCCAGCAGCCCTGACAGGGTGAGAACTGAAGCTTTCTTT. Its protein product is CASSPDRVRTEAFF. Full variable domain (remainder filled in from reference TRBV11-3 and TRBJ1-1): EAGVVQSPRYKIIEKKQPVAFWCNPISGHNTLYWYLQNLGQGPELLIRYENEEAVDDSQLPKDRFSAERLKGVDSTLKIQPAELGDSAVYLCASSPDRVRTEAFFGQGTRLTVV.

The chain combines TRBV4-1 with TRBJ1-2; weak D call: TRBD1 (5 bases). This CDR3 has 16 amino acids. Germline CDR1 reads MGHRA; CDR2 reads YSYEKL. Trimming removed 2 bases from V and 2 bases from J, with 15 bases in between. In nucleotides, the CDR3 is TGCGCCAGCAGCCAAACAGCGGTCGGGGACAACTATGGCTACACCTTC. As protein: CASSQTAVGDNYGYTF.

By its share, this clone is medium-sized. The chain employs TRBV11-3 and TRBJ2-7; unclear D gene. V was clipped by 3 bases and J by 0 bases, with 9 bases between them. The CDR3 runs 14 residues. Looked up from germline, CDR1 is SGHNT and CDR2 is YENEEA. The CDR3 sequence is CASSLAYSSYEQYV. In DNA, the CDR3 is TGTGCCAGCAGCTTGGCCTACAGCTCCTACGAGCAGTACGTC.

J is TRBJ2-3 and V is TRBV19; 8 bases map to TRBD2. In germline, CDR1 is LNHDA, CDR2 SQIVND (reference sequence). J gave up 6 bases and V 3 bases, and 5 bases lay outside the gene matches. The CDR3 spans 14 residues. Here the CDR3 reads CASSIGPSGDTQYF. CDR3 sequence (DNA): TGTGCCAGTAGTATCGGTCCTAGCGGGGATACGCAGTATTTT.

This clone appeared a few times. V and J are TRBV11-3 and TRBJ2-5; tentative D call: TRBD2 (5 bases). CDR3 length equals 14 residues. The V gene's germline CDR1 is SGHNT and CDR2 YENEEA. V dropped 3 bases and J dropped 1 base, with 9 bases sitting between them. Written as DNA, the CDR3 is TGTGCCAGCAGCTTCTCGGGGAGCCAAGAGACCCAGTACTTC. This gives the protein CASSFSGSQETQYF.

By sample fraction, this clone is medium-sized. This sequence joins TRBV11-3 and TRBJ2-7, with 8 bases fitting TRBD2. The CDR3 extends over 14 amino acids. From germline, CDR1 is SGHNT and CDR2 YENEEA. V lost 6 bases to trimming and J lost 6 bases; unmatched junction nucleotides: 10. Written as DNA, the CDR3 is TGTGCCAGCAGTCCCGCACTAGCGGCCCCCGAGCAGTACTTC. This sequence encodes CASSPALAAPEQYF.